The 14 T cell receptor beta chains below all came from one sample that was sequenced in a study of blood T cell repertoires in COVID-19. TCRdb's table, derived via immunoSEQ multiplex PCR, lists solely in-frame clones and lacks some. The sample carries about 170,000 clones, 92% recorded once. Sequencing used peripheral blood. The receptors stem from a man in his thirties or forties with COVID-19, enrolled during active disease.

The chain recombines TRBV29-1 with TRBJ1-2; no clear D gene. Trimming shortened V by 7 bases and J by 4 bases, and 13 bases separated the two germline ends. This CDR3 has 12 amino acids. CDR1 SQVTM and CDR2 ANQGSEA come from the germline V gene. CDR3 amino acids: CSGGYVGYGYTF. CDR3 nucleotide sequence: TGCAGCGGAGGGTATGTCGGCTATGGCTACACCTTC.

The chain carries TRBV12-3 or TRBV12-4 and TRBJ1-2; a weak D match, TRBD1 (6 bases). The CDR3 is 13 residues long. V was cut by 8 bases and J by 8 bases, with 18 bases left in between. The CDR3 bases are TGTGCCAGCTATAAGGGGGTTTTGGGGGGCTACACCTTC. This encodes CASYKGVLGGYTF.

The chain carries TRBV7-7 and TRBJ2-2; 8 bases align to TRBD1. The CDR3 has 15 amino acids. Germline lookup yields CDR1 SSHAT and CDR2 FNYEAQ (reference sequence). V lost 5 bases to trimming and J lost 4 bases; unmatched junction nucleotides: 6. CDR3 amino acids: CASSPSDRVTGELFF. The CDR3 DNA sequence: TGTGCCAGCAGCCCATCGGACAGGGTCACCGGGGAGCTGTTTTTT.

This CDR3 reads CASSLAFASGTDTQYF. The CDR3 region has the DNA TGTGCCAGCAGCTTAGCGTTTGCTAGCGGCACAGATACGCAGTATTTT. V gene TRBV7-6 combines with J gene TRBJ2-3, with TRBD2 as a possible D gene (6 bases). This CDR3 comprises 16 residues. The V end lost 0 bases, the J end lost 1 base, and 11 bases lay between the germline ends. In germline, CDR1 is SGHVS, CDR2 FNYEAQ. Together with reference TRBV7-6 and TRBJ2-3, the CDR3 gives the full variable domain: GAGVSQSPRYKVTKRGQDVALRCDPISGHVSLYWYRQALGQGPEFLTYFNYEAQQDKSGLPNDRFSAERPEGSISTLTIQRTEQRDSAMYRCASSLAFASGTDTQYFGPGTRLTVL.

The chain is built from TRBV27 and TRBJ1-5; 7 nucleotides line up with TRBD1. This CDR3 spans 14 amino acids. Germline lookup yields CDR1 MNHEY and CDR2 SMNVEV (reference sequence). J lost 3 bases, V lost 6 bases, and 5 bases had no gene match. This CDR3 is CASRSGTANQPQHF. The CDR3 coding sequence is TGTGCCAGCAGATCAGGGACAGCCAATCAGCCCCAGCATTTT.

The rearrangement links TRBV19 to TRBJ1-2; no reliable D call. CDR1 is LNHDA, CDR2 SQIVND, per germline (reference sequence). Trimming stripped 5 bases from V and 7 bases from J, with 17 bases between. The CDR3 runs to 14 residues. The CDR3 region is CASSQAPGSGGYTF. The DNA of the CDR3 is TGTGCCAGTAGTCAAGCGCCCGGGAGTGGTGGCTACACCTTC.

The CDR3 DNA reads TGTGCCAGCTCACCCGGGGCGGGAGGAACCTACGAGCAGTACTTC. Amino acid sequence: CASSPGAGGTYEQYF. The chain couples TRBV18 to TRBJ2-7; 8 nucleotides line up with TRBD2. The germline gives CDR1 KGHSH, CDR2 LQKENI. Trimming took 3 bases from V and 2 from J; bases not matched to a gene: 6. The CDR3 length is 15 residues. The entire variable domain, with the rest obtained from reference TRBV18 and TRBJ2-7, is as follows: NAGVMQNPRHLVRRRGQEARLRCSPMKGHSHVYWYRQLPEEGLKFMVYLQKENIIDESGMPKERFSAEFPKEGPSILRIQQVVRGDSAAYFCASSPGAGGTYEQYFGPGTRLTVT.

This sequence joins TRBV7-2 and TRBJ2-7; the D gene is possibly TRBD2 (6 bases). Trimming cost V 4 bases and J 1 base, with 17 bases left between them. CDR1 SGHTA and CDR2 FQGNSA come from the germline V gene. This CDR3 is 16 amino acids long. The CDR3 sequence: CASSSPIGRGSYEQYF. The CDR3, as DNA: TGTGCCAGCAGCTCCCCCATCGGGCGGGGTTCCTACGAGCAGTACTTC.

The chain has TRBV3-1 (or the pseudogene TRBV3-2) and TRBJ1-1; the D gene is possibly TRBD1 (5 bases). Germline assignment: CDR1 LGHDT and CDR2 YNNKEL (reference sequence). Trimming stripped 1 base from V and 9 bases from J, with 15 bases between. This CDR3 region has 14 residues. The CDR3 coding sequence is TGTGCCAGCAGCCAAGGTGGCAGGGTGAATAAAGCTTTCTTT. Encoded protein: CASSQGGRVNKAFF.

The chain recombines TRBV7-2 with TRBJ1-3; 12 nucleotides align to TRBD1. Germline V gene sequence: CDR1 SGHTA, CDR2 FQGNSA. V gave up 3 bases and J gave up 4 bases; unmatched junction bases: 10. The CDR3 runs to 18 residues. The CDR3 loop reads CASSLSSGQGAAGNTIYF. The CDR3 region has the DNA TGTGCCAGCAGCTTGAGTTCGGGACAGGGGGCAGCCGGAAACACCATATATTTT.

The chain is built from TRBV18 and TRBJ2-7; 9 bases match TRBD1. The germline CDR1 and CDR2 sequences are KGHSH and LQKENI. V dropped 5 bases and J dropped 2; count of bases not matched to a gene: 10. The CDR3 spans 16 residues. The CDR3 reads CASSMTPGQGTYEQYF. In nucleotides, the CDR3 is TGTGCCAGCTCAATGACACCGGGACAGGGTACCTACGAGCAGTACTTC.

The chain joins TRBV30 to TRBJ1-6, with 9 bases identical to TRBD1. The CDR3 runs to 14 residues. The germline CDR1 and CDR2 sequences are GTSNPN and SVGIG (reference sequence). V lost 3 bases to trimming and J lost 9 bases; unmatched junction nucleotides: 6. CDR3 nucleotide sequence: TGTGCCTGGAGCCTGACAGGGGGGGGTTCACCCCTCCACTTT. Its protein product is CAWSLTGGGSPLHF.

The chain uses TRBV5-4 and TRBJ2-1; D might be TRBD1 (5 bases). CDR3 length: 13 residues. Looked up from germline, CDR1 is SGHNT and CDR2 is YYREEE (reference sequence). V dropped 6 bases and J dropped 6 bases, with 13 bases sitting between them. CDR3 sequence reads: CASKGVTSNEQFF. CDR3 DNA sequence: TGTGCCAGCAAAGGGGTTACCTCCAATGAGCAGTTCTTC.

In DNA form, the CDR3 reads TGTGCCAGCAGCCCGGACAGGGGCGGATTGGATGGCTACACCTTC. Its translation: CASSPDRGGLDGYTF. This chain uses TRBV6-2 or TRBV6-3 with TRBJ1-2; TRBD1 agrees at 9 bases. Germline CDR1 reads MNHEY; CDR2 reads SVGEGT. CDR3 length: 15 amino acids. Trimming at V came to 6 bases and at J to 6 bases, leaving 11 bases not matched to a gene.